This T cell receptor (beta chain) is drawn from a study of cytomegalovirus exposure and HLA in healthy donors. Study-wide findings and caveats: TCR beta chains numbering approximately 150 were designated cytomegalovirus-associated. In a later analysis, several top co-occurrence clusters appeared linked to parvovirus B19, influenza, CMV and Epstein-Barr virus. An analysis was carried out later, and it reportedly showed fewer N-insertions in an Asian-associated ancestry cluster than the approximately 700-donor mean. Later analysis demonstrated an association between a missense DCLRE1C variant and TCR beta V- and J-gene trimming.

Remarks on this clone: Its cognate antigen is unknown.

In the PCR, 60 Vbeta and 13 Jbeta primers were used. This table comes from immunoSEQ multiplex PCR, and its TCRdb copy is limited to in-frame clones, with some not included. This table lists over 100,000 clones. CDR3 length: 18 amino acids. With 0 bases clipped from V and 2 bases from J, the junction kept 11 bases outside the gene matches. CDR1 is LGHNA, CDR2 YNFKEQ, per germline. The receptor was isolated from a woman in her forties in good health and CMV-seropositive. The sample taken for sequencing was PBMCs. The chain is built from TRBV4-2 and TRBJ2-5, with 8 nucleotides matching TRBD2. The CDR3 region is CASSQDPRAAGVQETQYF. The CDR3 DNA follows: TGTGCCAGCAGCCAAGACCCCCGGGCAGCGGGGGTTCAAGAGACCCAGTACTTC.